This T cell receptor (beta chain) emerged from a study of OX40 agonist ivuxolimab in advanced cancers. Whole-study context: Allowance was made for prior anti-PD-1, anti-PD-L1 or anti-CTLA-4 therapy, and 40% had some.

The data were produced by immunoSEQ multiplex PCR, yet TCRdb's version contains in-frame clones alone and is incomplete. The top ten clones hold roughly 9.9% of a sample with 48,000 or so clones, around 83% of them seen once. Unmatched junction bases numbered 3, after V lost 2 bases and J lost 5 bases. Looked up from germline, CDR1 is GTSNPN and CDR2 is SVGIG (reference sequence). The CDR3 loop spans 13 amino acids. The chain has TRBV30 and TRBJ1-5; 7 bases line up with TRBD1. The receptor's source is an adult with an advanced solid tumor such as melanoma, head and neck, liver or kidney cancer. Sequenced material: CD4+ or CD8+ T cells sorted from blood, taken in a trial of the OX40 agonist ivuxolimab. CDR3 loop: CAWSPGGYQPQHF. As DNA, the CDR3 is TGTGCCTGGAGTCCAGGGGGTTATCAGCCCCAGCATTTT.